This T cell receptor beta chain was sequenced in a study of Graves' ophthalmopathy and Graves' hyperthyroidism. General study findings and limits: Most thyroid clonotypes with frequency above 0.001 were detected in blood too.

Diagnosis was based on clinical symptoms, serum thyroxine, TRAb, thyroid ultrasound and orbital computed tomography. As the starting material, roughly 10 ml of fresh peripheral blood yielded the PBMCs. The authors amplified TCR beta CDR3 regions, and they did so from RNA transcripts for repertoire sequencing. Second-round multiplex PCR followed a first-round RT-PCR using HTBI primers. MiXCR, applied by TCRdb to the multiplex PCR reads, yields one record per CDR3 protein. The repertoire holds 150,000 to 200,000 distinct CDR3 sequences, with 39% as singletons. With regard to this clonotype: As yet, its antigen is unknown.

With V trimmed by 3 bases and J by 4 bases, 2 bases remained unmatched. CDR3 length equals 13 residues. CDR1 is DFQATT and CDR2 is SNEGSKA in the germline V gene (reference sequence). The chain recombines TRBV20-1 with TRBJ2-7; 11 nucleotides align to TRBD2. The source material was peripheral blood. This TCR derives from a man aged 25 to 40 with Graves' ophthalmopathy. The CDR3 region has the DNA TGCAGTGCTAGGGGGACTAGCGGATACGAGCAGTACTTC. Encoded protein: CSARGTSGYEQYF.